The clone carrying this T cell receptor beta chain appeared a few times. The data were taken from a study of T cells in Graves' hyperthyroidism and ophthalmopathy. Amplified TCR beta CDR3 regions derived from RNA transcripts. The HTBI set primed first-round TCR CDR3 RT-PCR. From the multiplex PCR reads, TCRdb called clonotypes with MiXCR, one entry per CDR3 protein. The data hold about 640,000 distinct CDR3 sequences, with less than 45% observed a single time. V gave up 5 bases and J gave up 6 bases; unmatched junction bases: 13. Germline CDR1 reads SGHVS; CDR2 reads FQNEAQ. The CDR3 contains 17 residues.

This chain links TRBV7-8 with TRBJ1-6; TRBD1 matches 7 bases. The receptor's source is an adult man with Graves' disease, either hyperthyroidism or ophthalmopathy (not recorded which). Sequencing input: peripheral blood or thyroid tissue (not recorded which). CDR3 region: CASSRNTRQGPNSPLHF. The CDR3 DNA sequence: TGTGCCAGCAGCCGCAACACAAGACAGGGTCCTAATTCACCCCTCCACTTT.